One and the same sample provided the 10 T cell receptor beta chains below, sequenced in a study of response to subunit inactivated influenza vaccine. One entry per CDR3 protein, called by TCRdb with MiXCR from the RT-PCR reads. The repertoire holds roughly 500,000 distinct CDR3 sequences, with about 25% as singletons. This specimen was CD4+ T cells sorted from PBMCs, taken less than 6 days after vaccination. These receptor sequences come from a man in his forties or fifties who received an inactivated influenza vaccine.

V gene TRBV29-1 combines with J gene TRBJ2-7, with 13 positions matching TRBD2. The junction had 2 bases not matched to a gene; V was cut back by 6 bases and J by 3 bases. CDR3 size: 13 residues. The germline gives CDR1 SQVTM, CDR2 ANQGSEA. The CDR3 reads CSVRTSGSYEQYF. CDR3 coding DNA: TGCAGCGTACGGACTAGCGGGAGCTACGAGCAGTACTTC.

This clonotype came up a few times. The rearrangement joins TRBV12-3 or TRBV12-4 to TRBJ2-7, with a possible D match to TRBD1 (6 bases). The CDR3 loop spans 13 amino acids. Trimming shortened V by 0 bases and J by 7 bases, and 10 bases separated the two germline ends. This chain's CDR3 is CASSLARGLEQYF. In nucleotides, the CDR3 is TGTGCCAGCAGTTTAGCTAGGGGGTTAGAGCAGTACTTC.

The V call is TRBV7-2, the J call TRBJ1-5; D gene uncertain. Germline lookup yields CDR1 SGHTA and CDR2 FQGNSA. V was pared by 1 base and J by 4 bases, with 11 bases between. The CDR3 length is 15 residues. CDR3 in DNA: TGTGCCAGCAGCTTAGTAGGCCACCTAAATCAGCCCCAGCATTTT. Protein: CASSLVGHLNQPQHF.

This clonotype was counted only a few times. The chain uses TRBV6-5 and TRBJ1-2; unclear D gene. With 0 bases removed from V and 1 base from J, the gap between germline ends came to 9 bases. The CDR3 is 15 residues long. CDR1 MNHEY and CDR2 SVGAGI come from the germline V gene. As DNA, the CDR3 is TGTGCCAGCAGTTACTCGCGAGATCTTAACTATGGCTACACCTTC. Protein sequence: CASSYSRDLNYGYTF.

The chain joins TRBV12-3 or TRBV12-4 to TRBJ1-6; 7 bases are a match to TRBD1. The CDR3 is 13 amino acids. With 6 bases clipped from V and 6 bases from J, the junction kept 2 bases outside the gene matches. CDR3 sequence: CASRGQLNSPLHF. DNA for the CDR3: TGTGCCAGCAGGGGACAGCTTAATTCACCCCTCCACTTT.

This clonotype was seen only a few times. This sequence joins TRBV12-3 or TRBV12-4 and TRBJ2-5; possible D gene TRBD2, 6 bases. This CDR3 spans 14 amino acids. V was cut by 5 bases and J by 0 bases, with 10 bases left in between. Here the CDR3 DNA reads TGTGCCAGCAGTCACCGGGACTACCAAGAGACCCAGTACTTC. Residues: CASSHRDYQETQYF.

V usage is TRBV10-3 and J usage is TRBJ1-2; D is perhaps TRBD1 (6 bases). This CDR3 is 13 amino acids long. CDR1 ENHRY and CDR2 SYGVKD come from the germline V gene. Between the trimmed V and J ends, which lost 3 bases and 7 bases, there was a span of 12 bases. The CDR3 here is CAISDGGRSGYTF. DNA for the CDR3: TGTGCCATCAGTGACGGGGGCAGGAGTGGCTACACCTTC.

CDR3 amino acids: CASSLAQEFGYTF. As DNA, the CDR3 is TGTGCCAGCAGCTTAGCGCAGGAATTCGGCTACACCTTC. The chain employs TRBV7-2 and TRBJ1-2; the D is unclear. Trimming left V 0 bases short and J 8 bases short, with 10 bases between. The length of the CDR3 is 13 residues. CDR1 is SGHTA and CDR2 is FQGNSA in the germline V gene. The entire variable domain, with the rest obtained from reference TRBV7-2 and TRBJ1-2, is as follows: GAGVSQSPSNKVTEKGKDVELRCDPISGHTALYWYRQSLGQGLEFLIYFQGNSAPDKSGLPSDRFSAERTGGSVSTLTIQRTQQEDSAVYLCASSLAQEFGYTFGSGTRLTVV.

The genes are TRBV20-1 and TRBJ2-7, with a weak D call TRBD2 (6 bases). The CDR3 totals 11 residues. V lost 3 bases, J lost 11 bases, and 14 bases lay in between. Germline-derived CDR1 and CDR2 are DFQATT and SNEGSKA (reference sequence). The CDR3 spells CSARDRDWKYF. The CDR3 DNA sequence: TGCAGTGCTAGGGACCGGGACTGGAAGTACTTC.

V is TRBV6-2 or TRBV6-3 and J is TRBJ2-1; a possible D gene is TRBD1 (6 bases). The germline CDR1 and CDR2 sequences are MNHEY and SVGEGT. The CDR3 has 13 amino acids. V was pared by 6 bases and J by 13 bases, with 19 bases between. CDR3 loop: CASRHMGHPKQFF. The CDR3 coding sequence is TGTGCCAGCAGACACATGGGACACCCTAAACAGTTCTTC.